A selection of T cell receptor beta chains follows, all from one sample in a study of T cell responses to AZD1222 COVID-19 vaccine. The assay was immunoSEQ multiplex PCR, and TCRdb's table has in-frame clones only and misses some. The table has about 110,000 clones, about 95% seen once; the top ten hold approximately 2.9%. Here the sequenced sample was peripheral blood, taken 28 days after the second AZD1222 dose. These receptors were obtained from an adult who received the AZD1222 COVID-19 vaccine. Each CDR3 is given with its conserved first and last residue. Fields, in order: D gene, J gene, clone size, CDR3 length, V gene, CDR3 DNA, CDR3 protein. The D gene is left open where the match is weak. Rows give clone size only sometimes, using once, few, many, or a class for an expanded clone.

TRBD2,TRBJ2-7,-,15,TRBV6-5,TGTGCCAGCCCACTCACGGGACTAGTAACCTACGAGCAGTACTTC,CASPLTGLVTYEQYF
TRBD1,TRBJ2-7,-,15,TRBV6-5,TGTGCCAGCAGATTTTTCACAGGGGGTTCCTACGAGCAGTACTTC,CASRFFTGGSYEQYF
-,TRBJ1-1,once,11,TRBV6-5,TGTGCCAGCAGCTACTACACTGAAGCTTTCTTT,CASSYYTEAFF
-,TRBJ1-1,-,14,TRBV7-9,TGTGCCAGCAGCTCAGGGATGGTGGGAACTGAAGCTTTCTTT,CASSSGMVGTEAFF
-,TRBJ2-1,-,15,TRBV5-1,TGCGCCAGCAGCTTGGTAGGGAGCTCCTACAATGAGCAGTTCTTC,CASSLVGSSYNEQFF
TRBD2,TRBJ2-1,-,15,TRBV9,TGTGCCAGCAGCCTTGGGGACTACTCCTACAATGAGCAGTTCTTC,CASSLGDYSYNEQFF
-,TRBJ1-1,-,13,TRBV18,TGTGCCAGCTCCCCGGGGCCGAACACTGAAGCTTTCTTT,CASSPGPNTEAFF
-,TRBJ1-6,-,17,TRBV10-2,TGCGCCAGCAGTGAGCAGGGGCGCAGCTCCTATAATTCACCCCTCCACTTT,CASSEQGRSSYNSPLHF
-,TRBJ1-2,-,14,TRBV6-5,TGTGCCAGCAGTTACAATCCCCCCAACTATGGCTACACCTTC,CASSYNPPNYGYTF
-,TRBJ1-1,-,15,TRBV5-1,TGCGCCAGCAGCTTGGAAGGTACTATGAACACTGAAGCTTTCTTT,CASSLEGTMNTEAFF
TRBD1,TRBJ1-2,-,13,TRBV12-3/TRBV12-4,TGTGCCAGCACCTACGTAACAGGGGACGGCTACACCTTC,CASTYVTGDGYTF
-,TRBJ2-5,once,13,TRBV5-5,TGTGCCAGCAGCTGGGTGGAAGAAGAGACCCAGTACTTC,CASSWVEEETQYF
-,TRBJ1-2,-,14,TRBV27,TGTGCCAGCAGTTTTGGGAGGGAAGGCTATGGCTACACCTTC,CASSFGREGYGYTF
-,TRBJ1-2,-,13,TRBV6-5,TGTGCCAGCAGTTACCAGACAGCCTATGGCTACACCTTC,CASSYQTAYGYTF
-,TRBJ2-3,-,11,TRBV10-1,TGCGCCAGCCTAAGAGCAAATACGCAGTATTTT,CASLRANTQYF
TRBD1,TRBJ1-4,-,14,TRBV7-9,TGTGCCAGCAGTGGACAGGGAAGAGTCGTGGAACTGTTTTTT,CASSGQGRVVELFF
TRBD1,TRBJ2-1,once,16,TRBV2,TGTGCCAGCACCCTATTACAGGGGGAGGACTACAATGAGCAGTTCTTC,CASTLLQGEDYNEQFF
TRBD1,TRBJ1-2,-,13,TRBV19,TGTGCCAGTAGTCCCCGGGACAGGGGAGGCTACACCTTC,CASSPRDRGGYTF
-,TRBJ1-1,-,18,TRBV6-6,TGTGCCAGCAGTCACGGGGGGTGGCTAGTAGTTAAGAACACTGAAGCTTTCTTT,CASSHGGWLVVKNTEAFF
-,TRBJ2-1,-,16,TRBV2,TGTGCCAGCCCCGAGGGGGCGGGGAGCTCCTACAATGAGCAGTTCTTC,CASPEGAGSSYNEQFF
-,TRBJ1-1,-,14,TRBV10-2,TGCGCCAGCAGTGAGGCCAGGGCCCACACTGAAGCTTTCTTT,CASSEARAHTEAFF
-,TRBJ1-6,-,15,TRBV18,TGTGCCAGCTCAAAAAACAACCAGGGAAATTCACCCCTCCACTTT,CASSKNNQGNSPLHF
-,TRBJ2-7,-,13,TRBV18,TGTGCCAGCTCGAGGAGAGGGGACGACGAGCAGTACTTC,CASSRRGDDEQYF
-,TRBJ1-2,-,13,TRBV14,TGTGCCAGCAGCCAAGTGAAAGGGGAGGGCTACACCTTC,CASSQVKGEGYTF
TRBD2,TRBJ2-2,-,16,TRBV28,TGTGCCAGCAGTCCCCATAGCGGGGGGAACACCGGGGAGCTGTTTTTT,CASSPHSGGNTGELFF
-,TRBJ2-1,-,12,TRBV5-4,TGTGCCAGCAGCTTGGTACTCAATGAGCAGTTCTTC,CASSLVLNEQFF
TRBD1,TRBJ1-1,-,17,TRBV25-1,TGTGCCAGCAGTCATCACAACAGGGGCGTTTGGGACACTGAAGCTTTCTTT,CASSHHNRGVWDTEAFF
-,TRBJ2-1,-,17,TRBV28,TGTGCCAGCAGTTTCCCCTTTGAGGCGGTCTCCTACAATGAGCAGTTCTTC,CASSFPFEAVSYNEQFF
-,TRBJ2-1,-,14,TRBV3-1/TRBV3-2,TGTGCCAGCAGCCATTCCGGGGGAACTAATGAGCAGTTCTTC,CASSHSGGTNEQFF
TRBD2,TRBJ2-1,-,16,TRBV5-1,TGCGCCACCCAAAAGCCGGGAGGAGGGACGAACAATGAGCAGTTCTTC,CATQKPGGGTNNEQFF
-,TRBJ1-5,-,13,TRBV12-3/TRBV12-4,TGTGCCAGCAGTTTCCGGGTGGAAGGGCCCCAGCATTTT,CASSFRVEGPQHF
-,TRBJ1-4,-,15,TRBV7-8,TGTGCCAGCAGCCCCCCGTGGGGGAATATTGAAAAACTGTTTTTT,CASSPPWGNIEKLFF
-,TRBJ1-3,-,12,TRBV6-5,TGTGCCGCGGGCGAGAGAGGAAACACCATATATTTT,CAAGERGNTIYF
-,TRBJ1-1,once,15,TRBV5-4,TGTGCCAGCAGCTTGCCGGTAGGGCCGATCCCAGAAGCTTTCTTT,CASSLPVGPIPEAFF
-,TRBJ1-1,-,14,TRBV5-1,TGCGCCAGCAGCTTGGCCTCGGGAAACACTGAAGCTTTCTTT,CASSLASGNTEAFF